In its sample, the clone carrying this T cell receptor (beta chain) was seen once. The antigen is unknown. The germline V and J ends were trimmed by 0 bases and 1 base, with 9 bases remaining between them. CDR3 length: 15 residues. The germline CDR1 and CDR2 sequences are LNHDA and SQIVND (reference sequence). The record originates from a study of cytomegalovirus exposure and HLA in healthy donors. PCR was performed using 60 Vbeta and 13 Jbeta primers. Sequencing used immunoSEQ multiplex PCR; TCRdb keeps in-frame clones, though not all of them. In the table there are about 150,000 clones, 65% to 85% of which are singletons. Findings and limits, study-wide: In an earlier analysis, productive rearrangement rates for most beta V segments clustered near 87% or 30%.

This sequence originates from a boy aged 2-15 years in good health and CMV-seronegative. Specimen: PBMCs. This chain joins TRBV19 and TRBJ1-1; unclear D gene. CDR3 sequence (DNA): TGTGCCAGTAGTATAGAGGTCCGACAGAACACTGAAGCTTTCTTT. It specifies CASSIEVRQNTEAFF.